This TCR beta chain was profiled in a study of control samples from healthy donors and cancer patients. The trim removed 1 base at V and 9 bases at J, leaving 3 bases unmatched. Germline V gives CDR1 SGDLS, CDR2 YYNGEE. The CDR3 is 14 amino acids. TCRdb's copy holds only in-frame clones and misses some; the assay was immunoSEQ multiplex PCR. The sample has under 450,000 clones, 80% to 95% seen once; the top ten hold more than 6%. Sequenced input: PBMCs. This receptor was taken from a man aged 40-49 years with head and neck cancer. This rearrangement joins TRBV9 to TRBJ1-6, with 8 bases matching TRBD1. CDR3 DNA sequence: TGTGCCAGCAGCGTAACAGGGGGAGGTTCACCCCTCCACTTT. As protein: CASSVTGGGSPLHF.